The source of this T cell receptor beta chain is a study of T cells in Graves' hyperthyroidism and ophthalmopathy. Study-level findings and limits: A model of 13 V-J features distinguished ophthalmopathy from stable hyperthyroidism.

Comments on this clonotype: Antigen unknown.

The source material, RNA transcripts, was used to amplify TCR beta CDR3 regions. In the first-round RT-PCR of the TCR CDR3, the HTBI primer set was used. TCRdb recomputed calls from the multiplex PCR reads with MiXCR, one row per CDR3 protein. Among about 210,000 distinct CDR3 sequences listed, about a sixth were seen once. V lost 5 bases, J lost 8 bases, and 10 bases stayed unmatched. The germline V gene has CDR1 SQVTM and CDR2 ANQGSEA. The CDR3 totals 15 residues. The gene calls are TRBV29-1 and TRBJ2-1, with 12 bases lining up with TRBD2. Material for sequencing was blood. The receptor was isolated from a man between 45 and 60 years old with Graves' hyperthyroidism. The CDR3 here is CSVQRLAGVYDEQFF. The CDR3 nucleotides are TGCAGCGTTCAGAGACTAGCGGGAGTATACGATGAGCAGTTCTTC.